This record concerns one TCR beta chain sequence. What it binds is unknown. CDR1 MGHRA and CDR2 YSYEKL come from the germline V gene. Trimming removed 0 bases from V and 5 bases from J; junction bases left unmatched: 12. This CDR3 region has 18 residues. This record belongs to a study of cytomegalovirus exposure and HLA in healthy donors. Overall study findings and caveats: Whilst most TCR sequences proved rare, a subset of public TCRs occurred across many donors. The availability of immune exposure information extended only to CMV serostatus. A further, later analysis showed that HLA-associated TCR beta chains (compared with equally common others) were more clonally expanded.

The PCR ran on 60 Vbeta and 13 Jbeta primers. Only in-frame clones appear in the TCRdb table, and some are missing; sequencing was by immunoSEQ multiplex PCR. The table has more than 65,000 clones, about 74% seen once; the top ten hold over 8.5%. This TCR derives from a woman aged 55-70 years in good health and CMV-seropositive. The sequenced material came from PBMCs. The rearrangement uses TRBV4-1 and TRBJ2-5; 10 bases line up with TRBD2. The CDR3 reads CASSQDSVVAGGAETQYF. The CDR3 DNA sequence: TGCGCCAGCAGCCAAGATAGTGTGGTAGCGGGAGGTGCGGAGACCCAGTACTTC.